This T cell receptor beta chain derives from a study of neurological immune-mediated disorders. Overall study findings and caveats: Levels of TCR clonal expansion peaked in HTLV-1-associated myelopathy and reached their lowest in multiple sclerosis, under those of healthy controls.

cDNA was made by 5'RACE with 10-nucleotide random UMIs. TCRdb fed the 5' RACE reads into MiXCR, producing one record per CDR3 protein. The sample holds 25,000 to 30,000 distinct CDR3 sequences, about 3.1% seen once. CDR1 MNHNS and CDR2 SASEGT come from the germline V gene. CDR3 length equals 14 residues. With 6 bases removed from V and 4 bases from J, the gap between germline ends came to 13 bases. This clonotype was seen many times. Its antigen is not identified. Sample: PBMCs. This sequence joins TRBV6-1 and TRBJ1-5; possibly TRBD1 for D (6 bases). The origin of this receptor is a woman in her twenties or thirties with multiple sclerosis. The CDR3 region is CASRQGTFNQPQHF. CDR3 nucleotide sequence: TGTGCCAGCAGGCAGGGGACGTTTAATCAGCCCCAGCATTTT.